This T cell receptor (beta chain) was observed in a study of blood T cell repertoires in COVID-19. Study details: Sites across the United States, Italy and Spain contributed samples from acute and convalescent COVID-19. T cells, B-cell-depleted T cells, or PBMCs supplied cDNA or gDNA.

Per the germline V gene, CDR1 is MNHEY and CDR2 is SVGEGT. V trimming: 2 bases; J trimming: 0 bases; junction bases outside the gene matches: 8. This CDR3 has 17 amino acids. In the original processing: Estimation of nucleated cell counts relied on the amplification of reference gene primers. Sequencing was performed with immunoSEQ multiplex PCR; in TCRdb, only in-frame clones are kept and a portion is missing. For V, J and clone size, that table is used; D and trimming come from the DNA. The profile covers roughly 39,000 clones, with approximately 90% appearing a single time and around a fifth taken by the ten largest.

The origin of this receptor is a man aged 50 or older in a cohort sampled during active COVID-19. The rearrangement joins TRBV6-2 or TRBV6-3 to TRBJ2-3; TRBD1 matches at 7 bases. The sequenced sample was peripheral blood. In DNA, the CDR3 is TGTGCCAGCAGTTACCCTTTGAGGGGGCCTAGCACAGATACGCAGTATTTT. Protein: CASSYPLRGPSTDTQYF.